A single sample gave rise to the 7 T cell receptor beta chains below, sequenced in a study of T-cell reconstitution after alpha-beta-depleted transplantation in children. For TCRbeta, the library was prepared with unique molecular identifiers. One entry per CDR3 protein results from TCRdb running MiXCR on the PCR reads. The data contain more than 200,000 distinct CDR3 sequences, more than 7.5% of them seen just once; the ten biggest clones take up around 5%. Sequenced here: PBMCs from the stem cell graft donor, sampled from the stem cell graft. These receptors came from a human donor who donated a stem cell graft to a child with SCID.

At least ten counts were recorded for this clonotype. The V gene is TRBV2, the J gene TRBJ2-3; 10 positions match TRBD2. Trimming took 9 bases from V and 0 from J; bases not matched to a gene: 3. The CDR3 is 14 amino acids. Germline V lookup: CDR1 SNHLY, CDR2 FYNNEI. The CDR3 DNA follows: TGTGCCAGTTCTAGCGGGGGAAGCACAGATACGCAGTATTTT. This codes for CASSSGGSTDTQYF. Looking up the rest from reference TRBV2 and TRBJ2-3 gives the full variable domain: EPEVTQTPSHQVTQMGQEVILRCVPISNHLYFYWYRQILGQKVEFLVSFYNNEISEKSEIFDDQFSVERPDGSNFTLKIRSTKLEDSAMYFCASSSGGSTDTQYFGPGTRLTVL.

This clonotype was recorded many times. The chain combines TRBV3-1 with TRBJ1-3; 7 bases align to TRBD1. With 4 bases clipped from V and 4 bases from J, the junction kept 4 bases outside the gene matches. The CDR3 runs to 14 residues. From germline, CDR1 is LGHDT and CDR2 YNNKEL (reference sequence). CDR3 DNA: TGTGCCAGCAGCCCCCGGGACAGAGGAAACACCATATATTTT. Protein product: CASSPRDRGNTIYF.

Many counts were recorded for this clonotype. V gene TRBV29-1 combines with J gene TRBJ2-2; 10 bases line up with TRBD1. The trim removed 7 bases at V and 3 bases at J, leaving 5 bases unmatched. Germline assignment: CDR1 SQVTM and CDR2 ANQGSEA. The CDR3 covers 14 residues. Here the CDR3 reads CSARQGADTGELFF. In nucleotides, the CDR3 is TGCAGCGCTCGACAGGGGGCGGACACCGGGGAGCTGTTTTTT.

This clonotype was counted ten times or more. The chain joins TRBV12-3 or TRBV12-4 to TRBJ2-5, with TRBD2 as a possible D gene (6 bases). This CDR3 is 14 amino acids long. Trimming cost V 4 bases and J 10 bases, with 19 bases left between them. The CDR3 DNA follows: TGTGCCAGCAGTTCCGGGACTCCCCTGGCGGACCAGTACTTC. Protein: CASSSGTPLADQYF.

Concerning this clonotype: Just one base apart from a much larger clone, this may be a read error. This chain's CDR3 is CASSLEGGGVEAFF. In nucleotides, the CDR3 is TGCGCCAGCAGCTTGGAAGGGGGGGGCGTTGAAGCTTTCTTT. V usage is TRBV5-1 and J usage is TRBJ1-1, with TRBD1 as a possible D gene (6 bases). Trimming took off 0 bases at V and 7 bases at J, with 13 bases between the two ends. Per the germline V gene, CDR1 is SGHRS and CDR2 is YFSETQ. The CDR3 is 14 amino acids.

Ten or more counts support this clonotype. The V gene is TRBV12-3 or TRBV12-4, the J gene TRBJ2-3, with 8 bases lining up with TRBD2. V lost 2 bases to trimming and J lost 0 bases; unmatched junction nucleotides: 7. The CDR3 spans 17 residues. The CDR3 loop is CASSLLLAGPSTDTQYF. In nucleotides, the CDR3 is TGTGCCAGCAGTTTATTGTTAGCGGGGCCTAGCACAGATACGCAGTATTTT.

This clonotype was counted at least ten times. The chain uses TRBV12-3 or TRBV12-4 and TRBJ1-2; perhaps TRBD1 as D (5 bases). Trimming removed 6 bases at V and 6 bases at J, with 26 bases between. This CDR3 region has 17 residues. CDR3 in amino acids: CASSQTVRAGKSNGYTF. The CDR3 DNA reads as TGTGCCAGCAGCCAAACCGTTCGGGCAGGGAAGAGTAATGGCTACACCTTC.